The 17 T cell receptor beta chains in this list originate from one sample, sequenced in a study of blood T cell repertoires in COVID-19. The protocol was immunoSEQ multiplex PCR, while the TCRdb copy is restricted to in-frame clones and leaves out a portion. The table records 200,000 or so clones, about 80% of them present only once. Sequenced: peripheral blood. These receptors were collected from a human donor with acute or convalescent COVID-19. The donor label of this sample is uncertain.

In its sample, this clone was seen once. The CDR3 bases are TGTGCCAGCAGTTCAGGGTTCGCTAACTATGGCTACACCTTC. It encodes CASSSGFANYGYTF. The chain uses TRBV6-5 and TRBJ1-2, with a tentative D call TRBD1 (5 bases). This CDR3 is 14 amino acids long. Germline CDR1 and CDR2: MNHEY and SVGAGI. Trimming pared 4 bases from V and 0 bases from J, leaving 9 bases between.

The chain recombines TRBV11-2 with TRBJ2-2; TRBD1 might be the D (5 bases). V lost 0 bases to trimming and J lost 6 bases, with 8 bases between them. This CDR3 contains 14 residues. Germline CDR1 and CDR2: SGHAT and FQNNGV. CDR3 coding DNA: TGTGCCAGCAGCTTAGATAGGGGCGCCGGGGAGCTGTTTTTT. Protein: CASSLDRGAGELFF. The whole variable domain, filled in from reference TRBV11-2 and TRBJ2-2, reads EAGVAQSPRYKIIEKRQSVAFWCNPISGHATLYWYQQILGQGPKLLIQFQNNGVVDDSQLPKDRFSAERLKGVDSTLKIQPAKLEDSAVYLCASSLDRGAGELFFGEGSRLTVL.

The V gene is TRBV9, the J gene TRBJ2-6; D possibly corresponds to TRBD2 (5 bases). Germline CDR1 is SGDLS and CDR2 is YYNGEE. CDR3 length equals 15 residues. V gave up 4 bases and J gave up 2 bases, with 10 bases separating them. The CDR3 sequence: CASSPMGAGANVLTF. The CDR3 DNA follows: TGTGCCAGCAGCCCAATGGGAGCTGGGGCCAACGTCCTGACTTTC.

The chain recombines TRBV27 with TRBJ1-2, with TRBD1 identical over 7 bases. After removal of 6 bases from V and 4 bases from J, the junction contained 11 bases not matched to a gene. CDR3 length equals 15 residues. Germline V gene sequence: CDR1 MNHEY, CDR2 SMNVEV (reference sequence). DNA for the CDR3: TGTGCCAGCAGCCTCTCAAGGGGGCAGAGCTATGGCTACACCTTC. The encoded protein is CASSLSRGQSYGYTF.

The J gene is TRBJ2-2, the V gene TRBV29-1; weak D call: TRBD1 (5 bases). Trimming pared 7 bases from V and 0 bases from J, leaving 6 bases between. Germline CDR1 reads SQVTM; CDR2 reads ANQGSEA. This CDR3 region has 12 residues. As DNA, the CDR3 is TGCAGCGGGACACCGAACACCGGGGAGCTGTTTTTT. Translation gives CSGTPNTGELFF.

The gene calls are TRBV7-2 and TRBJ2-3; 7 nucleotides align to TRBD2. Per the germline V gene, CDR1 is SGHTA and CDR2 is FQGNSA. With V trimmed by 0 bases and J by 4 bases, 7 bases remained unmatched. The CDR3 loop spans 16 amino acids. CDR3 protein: CASSLAFWAGADTQYF. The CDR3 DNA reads TGTGCCAGCAGCTTAGCGTTCTGGGCGGGAGCAGATACGCAGTATTTT.

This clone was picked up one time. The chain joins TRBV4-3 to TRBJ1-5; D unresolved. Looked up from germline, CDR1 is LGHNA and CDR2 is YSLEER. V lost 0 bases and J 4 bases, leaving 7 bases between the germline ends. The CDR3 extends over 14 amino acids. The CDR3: CASSQDTSNQPQHF. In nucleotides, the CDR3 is TGCGCCAGCAGCCAAGATACATCAAATCAGCCCCAGCATTTT.

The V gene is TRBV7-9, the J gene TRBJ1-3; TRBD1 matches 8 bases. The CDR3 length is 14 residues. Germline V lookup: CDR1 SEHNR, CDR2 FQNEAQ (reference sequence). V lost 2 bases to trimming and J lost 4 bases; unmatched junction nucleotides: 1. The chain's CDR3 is CASSLSGGGNTIYF. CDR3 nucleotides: TGTGCCAGCAGCTTATCAGGGGGCGGAAACACCATATATTTT.

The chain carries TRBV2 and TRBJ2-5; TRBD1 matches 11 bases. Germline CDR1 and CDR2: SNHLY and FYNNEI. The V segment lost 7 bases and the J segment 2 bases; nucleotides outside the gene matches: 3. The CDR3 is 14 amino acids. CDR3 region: CASTRDRGQETQYF. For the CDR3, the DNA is TGTGCCAGCACCCGGGACAGGGGGCAAGAGACCCAGTACTTC.

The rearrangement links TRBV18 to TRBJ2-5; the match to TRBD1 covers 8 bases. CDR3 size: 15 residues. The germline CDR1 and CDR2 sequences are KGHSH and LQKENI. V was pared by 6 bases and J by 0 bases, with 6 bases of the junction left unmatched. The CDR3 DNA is TGTGCCAGCTCCCCCGGGACAGGTCACCAAGAGACCCAGTACTTC. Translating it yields CASSPGTGHQETQYF.

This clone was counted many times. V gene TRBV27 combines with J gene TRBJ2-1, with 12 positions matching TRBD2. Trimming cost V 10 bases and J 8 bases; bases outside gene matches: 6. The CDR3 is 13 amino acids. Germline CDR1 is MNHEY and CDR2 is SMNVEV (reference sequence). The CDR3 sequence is CATRLAGVHEQFF. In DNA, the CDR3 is TGTGCCACCAGACTAGCGGGAGTTCATGAGCAGTTCTTC.

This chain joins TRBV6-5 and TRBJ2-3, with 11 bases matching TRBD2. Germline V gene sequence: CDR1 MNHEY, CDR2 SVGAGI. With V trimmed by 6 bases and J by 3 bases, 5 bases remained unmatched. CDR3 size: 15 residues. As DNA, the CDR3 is TGTGCCAGCAGATTAGCGGGAGGGCCGACAGATACGCAGTATTTT. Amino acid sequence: CASRLAGGPTDTQYF.

The CDR3 sequence: CASSTRQGLETQYF. DNA of the CDR3: TGTGCCAGCAGCACGCGACAGGGATTAGAGACCCAGTACTTC. The V and J genes are TRBV21-1 and TRBJ2-5; the table's D gene call, TRBD1, was not cross checked with the DNA. TRBV21-1 is a listed pseudogene. The CDR3 is 14 residues long.

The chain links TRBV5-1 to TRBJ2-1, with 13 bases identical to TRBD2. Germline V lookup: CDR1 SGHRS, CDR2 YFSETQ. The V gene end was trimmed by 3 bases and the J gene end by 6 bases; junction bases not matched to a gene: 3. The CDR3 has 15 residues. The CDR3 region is CASSSGTSGINEQFF. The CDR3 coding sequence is TGCGCCAGCAGCTCCGGGACTAGCGGGATCAATGAGCAGTTCTTC.

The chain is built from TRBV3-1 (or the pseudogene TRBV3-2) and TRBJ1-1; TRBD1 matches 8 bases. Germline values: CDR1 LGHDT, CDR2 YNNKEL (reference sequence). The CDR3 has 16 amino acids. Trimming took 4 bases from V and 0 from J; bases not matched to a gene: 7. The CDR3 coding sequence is TGTGCCAGCAGCCGAGGGACAGGTCAAATGAACACTGAAGCTTTCTTT. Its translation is CASSRGTGQMNTEAFF.

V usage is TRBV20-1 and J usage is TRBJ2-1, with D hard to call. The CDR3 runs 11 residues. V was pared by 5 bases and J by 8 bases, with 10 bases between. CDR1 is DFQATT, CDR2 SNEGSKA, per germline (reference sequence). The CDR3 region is CSALSLDEQFF. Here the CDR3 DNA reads TGCAGTGCTCTATCCCTCGATGAGCAGTTCTTC.

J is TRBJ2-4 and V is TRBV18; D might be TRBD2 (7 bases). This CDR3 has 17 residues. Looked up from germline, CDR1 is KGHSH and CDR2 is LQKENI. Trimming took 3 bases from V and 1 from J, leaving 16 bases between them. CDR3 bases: TGTGCCAGCTCACCCCGGGGCGGGGGCCGTGCCAAAAACATTCAGTACTTC. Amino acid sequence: CASSPRGGGRAKNIQYF.